A single sample is the source of the 24 T cell receptor beta chains below, sequenced in a study of cytomegalovirus exposure and HLA in healthy donors (dated by TCRdb to about 2017). Libraries were constructed by the immunoSEQ multiplex PCR assay. For the multiplex PCR, a mixture combining 60 forward primers for TCR Vbeta segments and 13 reverse primers for TCR Jbeta segments was used. TCRdb holds this immuneACCESS table with in-frame rearrangements only. Some clones are missing; in checked studies, unresolved V genes explain under half, and the rest has no known cause. Present in this sample are 140,000 or so clones, 60% to 80% of which were seen just once. In total, the top ten clones hold approximately 1.6% of the sample. The specimen sequenced was PBMCs. The receptors originated from a young woman in good health and CMV-seronegative.

There are a few counts of this clone. This sequence joins TRBV7-9 and TRBJ2-3; 7 bases line up with TRBD1. The CDR3 is 15 amino acids. V trimming: 0 bases; J trimming: 2 bases; junction bases outside the gene matches: 2. Germline-derived CDR1 and CDR2 are SEHNR and FQNEAQ (reference sequence). The CDR3 DNA follows: TGTGCCAGCAGCTTAGCAGGGGGCAACACAGATACGCAGTATTTT. Residues: CASSLAGGNTDTQYF. Using reference TRBV7-9 and TRBJ2-3 for the parts outside the CDR3, the full variable domain is DTGVSQNPRHKITKRGQNVTFRCDPISEHNRLYWYRQTLGQGPEFLTYFQNEAQLEKSRLLSDRFSAERPKGSFSTLEIQRTEQGDSAMYLCASSLAGGNTDTQYFGPGTRLTVL.

This clone has a handful of counts. The chain joins TRBV27 to TRBJ2-7; 9 positions agree with TRBD2. This CDR3 contains 14 residues. The junction had 3 bases not matched to a gene; V was cut back by 5 bases and J by 1 base. Germline-derived CDR1 and CDR2 are MNHEY and SMNVEV (reference sequence). The CDR3 sequence is CASSLAGQSYEQYF. The CDR3 DNA reads TGTGCCAGCAGTCTAGCGGGACAGTCCTACGAGCAGTACTTC.

This chain connects TRBV28 to TRBJ1-6; 7 bases line up with TRBD1. Trimming removed 4 bases from V and 9 bases from J; junction bases left unmatched: 9. CDR1 is MDHEN and CDR2 is SYDVKM in the germline V gene. The CDR3 contains 15 residues. The CDR3: CASSSDREESSPLHF. In DNA form, the CDR3 reads TGTGCCAGCAGTTCCGACAGGGAAGAAAGTTCACCCCTCCACTTT.

The chain uses TRBV29-1 and TRBJ2-7; 7 bases map to TRBD2. There are 13 residues in the CDR3. Germline CDR1 reads SQVTM; CDR2 reads ANQGSEA. V dropped 1 base and J dropped 2; count of bases not matched to a gene: 2. CDR3 nucleotides: TGCAGCGTTGAAGGCGGGAGTCCCTACGAGCAGTACTTC. Residues: CSVEGGSPYEQYF.

The gene calls are TRBV5-5 and TRBJ2-1; 7 positions agree with TRBD2. Losses at the gene ends were 1 base for V and 7 bases for J; bases not matched to a gene: 5. The CDR3 consists of 14 residues. Germline CDR1 and CDR2: SGHKS and YYEKEE (reference sequence). The CDR3 bases are TGTGCCAGCAGCTTGCTACTAGCGATAAATGAGCAGTTCTTC. This translates into CASSLLLAINEQFF.

This chain uses TRBV27 with TRBJ2-7; TRBD2 aligns across 8 bases. After removal of 1 base from V and 3 bases from J, the junction contained 5 bases not matched to a gene. This CDR3 region has 15 residues. Germline V gene data show CDR1 as MNHEY and CDR2 as SMNVEV (reference sequence). The CDR3 loop reads CASSLFGSGSYEQYF. DNA for the CDR3: TGTGCCAGCAGTTTATTCGGGAGCGGGAGCTACGAGCAGTACTTC.

This clone was recorded a few times. The genes are TRBV6-1 and TRBJ1-1, with D maybe TRBD1 (5 bases). CDR1 MNHNS and CDR2 SASEGT come from the germline V gene. CDR3 length: 13 residues. Trimming took 4 bases from V and 6 from J, leaving 12 bases between them. In DNA, the CDR3 is TGTGCCAGCAGTGTCAGGGCTGGCGCTGAAGCTTTCTTT. Translation: CASSVRAGAEAFF.

This sequence joins TRBV28 and TRBJ1-5, with 8 positions matching TRBD1. The CDR3 extends over 16 amino acids. V shed 4 bases and J 2 bases; nucleotides not matched to a gene: 7. Germline lookup yields CDR1 MDHEN and CDR2 SYDVKM. This CDR3 reads CASSSPGQVRNQPQHF. The CDR3 nucleotides read TGTGCCAGCAGTTCACCGGGACAGGTACGCAATCAGCCCCAGCATTTT.

This sequence joins TRBV9 and TRBJ2-1, with 10 bases matching TRBD2. The CDR3 has 15 amino acids. V was clipped by 0 bases and J by 8 bases; unmatched bases: 5. Germline V lookup: CDR1 SGDLS, CDR2 YYNGEE. CDR3 sequence reads: CASSVASGSIYEQFF. The CDR3 DNA reads TGTGCCAGCAGCGTAGCTAGCGGGAGTATCTATGAGCAGTTCTTC.

V and J are TRBV2 and TRBJ2-5; D is possibly TRBD1 (6 bases). The CDR3 is 15 residues long. Trimming cost V 2 bases and J 10 bases, with 20 bases left between them. CDR1 SNHLY and CDR2 FYNNEI come from the germline V gene. The DNA for the CDR3 is TGTGCCAGCAGTGAAACTCTACGCGCAGGGGAAAACCAGTACTTC. It is translated as CASSETLRAGENQYF.

The chain has TRBV6-5 and TRBJ1-1, with D hard to call. The germline V gene has CDR1 MNHEY and CDR2 SVGAGI. The CDR3 covers 15 residues. The V gene lost 6 bases and the J gene lost 0 bases, with 14 bases spanning the gap. Here the CDR3 DNA reads TGTGCCAGCAGGACCAACGGAGGTATGAACACTGAAGCTTTCTTT. The encoded protein is CASRTNGGMNTEAFF.

The sample holds a few counts of this clone. The chain couples TRBV27 to TRBJ1-1, with D possibly TRBD1 on 5 matching bases. CDR1 and CDR2 (germline): MNHEY, SMNVEV (reference sequence). This CDR3 spans 16 amino acids. The ends were cut back, 6 bases at V and 1 base at J, with 18 bases in the middle. CDR3 in amino acids: CASRKGEGRRNTEAFF. The CDR3 nucleotides read TGTGCCAGCAGAAAAGGGGAGGGCAGGAGGAACACTGAAGCTTTCTTT.

This rearrangement joins TRBV28 to TRBJ1-5, with D tentatively TRBD1 (5 bases). Trimming removed 5 bases from V and 7 bases from J, with 18 bases in between. The CDR3 covers 15 residues. The germline V gene encodes CDR1 MDHEN and CDR2 SYDVKM. CDR3 sequence: CASSPGGAVRQPQHF. The CDR3 nucleotides are TGTGCCAGCAGTCCGGGAGGGGCGGTTCGGCAGCCCCAGCATTTT.

The rearrangement uses TRBV5-5 and TRBJ1-4; no clear D. CDR3 length: 16 amino acids. The germline V gene encodes CDR1 SGHKS and CDR2 YYEKEE (reference sequence). V lost 0 bases and J lost 0, with 9 bases in between. The CDR3: CASSLGGGSTNEKLFF. In DNA form, the CDR3 reads TGTGCCAGCAGCTTGGGAGGCGGATCAACTAATGAAAAACTGTTTTTT.

The rearrangement joins TRBV19 to TRBJ2-1; TRBD2 is a possible D gene (6 bases). V lost 5 bases to trimming and J lost 2 bases, with 19 bases between them. CDR3 size: 17 residues. Germline CDR1 is LNHDA and CDR2 is SQIVND (reference sequence). CDR3 residues: CASSFGWAGLTYNEQFF. CDR3 in DNA: TGTGCCAGTAGTTTCGGTTGGGCAGGACTAACCTACAATGAGCAGTTCTTC. Together with reference TRBV19 and TRBJ2-1, the CDR3 gives the full variable domain: DGGITQSPKYLFRKEGQNVTLSCEQNLNHDAMYWYRQDPGQGLRLIYYSQIVNDFQKGDIAEGYSVSREKKESFPLTVTSAQKNPTAFYLCASSFGWAGLTYNEQFFGPGTRLTVL.

V gene TRBV6-6 combines with J gene TRBJ1-6, with TRBD1 matching 7 bases. The germline V gene has CDR1 MNHNY and CDR2 SVGAGI (reference sequence). This CDR3 is built from 16 residues. Unmatched junction bases numbered 16, after V lost 8 bases and J lost 9 bases. The CDR3 coding sequence is TGTGCCAGCCTCAGCCCGAAGGGACAGCTGAGTTCACCCCTCCACTTT. Translated, it gives CASLSPKGQLSSPLHF.

Here the CDR3 DNA reads TGTGCCAGCAGCTTAGCGGGAGGGTCGGGAGAGACCCAGTACTTC. Translated: CASSLAGGSGETQYF. The chain links TRBV9 to TRBJ2-5; 11 bases agree with TRBD2. The CDR3 is 15 amino acids. The germline V gene has CDR1 SGDLS and CDR2 YYNGEE. The J segment lost 4 bases and the V segment lost 4 bases, leaving 6 bases of the junction unmatched.

The chain uses TRBV2 and TRBJ2-6, with D maybe TRBD1 (6 bases). V lost 6 bases and J 2 bases, leaving 17 bases between the germline ends. The CDR3 extends over 17 amino acids. From germline, CDR1 is SNHLY and CDR2 FYNNEI. Here the CDR3 reads CASRNDRMGPGANVLTF. The DNA for the CDR3 is TGTGCCAGCAGGAACGACAGGATGGGGCCTGGGGCCAACGTCCTGACTTTC.

The chain uses TRBV5-1 and TRBJ2-1; TRBD2 aligns across 11 bases. V gave up 4 bases and J gave up 8 bases; unmatched junction bases: 5. Germline V gene data show CDR1 as SGHRS and CDR2 as YFSETQ. The length of the CDR3 is 14 residues. This CDR3 is CASSRLAGNDEQFF. The DNA for the CDR3 is TGCGCCAGCAGCCGACTAGCGGGGAACGATGAGCAGTTCTTC.

This clone was counted only a few times. The chain joins TRBV5-1 to TRBJ1-3, with D possibly being TRBD1 (6 bases). Per germline, CDR1 SGHRS and CDR2 YFSETQ. CDR3 length: 18 residues. V lost 4 bases and J lost 0, with 20 bases in between. The CDR3 reads CASSPGSGGANSGNTIYF. For the CDR3, the DNA is TGCGCCAGCAGCCCCGGCTCGGGGGGGGCGAACTCTGGAAACACCATATATTTT.

The V and J genes are TRBV2 and TRBJ1-6; 8 nucleotides line up with TRBD1. The CDR3 runs 15 residues. J was trimmed by 7 bases and V by 4 bases; bases with no gene match: 6. Per germline, CDR1 SNHLY and CDR2 FYNNEI. CDR3: CASSGSGGINSPLHF. CDR3 in DNA: TGTGCCAGCAGTGGTTCAGGGGGCATAAATTCACCCCTCCACTTT.

V and J are TRBV6-1 and TRBJ1-5, with unresolved D. The CDR3 consists of 14 residues. CDR1 and CDR2 (germline): MNHNS, SASEGT. Trimming left V 6 bases short and J 0 bases short, with 9 bases between. In DNA, the CDR3 is TGTGCCAGCAGGGCCAGATCTAGCAATCAGCCCCAGCATTTT. Translating gives CASRARSSNQPQHF.

The V and J genes are TRBV5-6 and TRBJ2-7; a weak D match, TRBD1 (7 bases). The CDR3 runs 14 residues. V lost 1 base and J lost 6, with 14 bases in between. Germline lookup yields CDR1 SGHDT and CDR2 YYEEEE. The CDR3 is CASSLLEGAGEQYV. The CDR3 DNA follows: TGTGCCAGCAGCTTGTTGGAGGGGGCGGGCGAGCAGTACGTC.

The chain has TRBV5-1 and TRBJ2-7; D remains unclear. From germline, CDR1 is SGHRS and CDR2 YFSETQ. The CDR3 is 12 residues long. The CDR3 loop reads CSKQKAAYEQYF. The CDR3 DNA reads as TGCTCCAAGCAGAAGGCGGCATACGAGCAGTACTTC.